One T cell receptor beta chain is described in this entry. The count of this clonotype is one. The antigen it binds to is not known. Base qualities are not at hand, and no much larger clone is one base apart. This record comes from a study of blood T cells in healthy people across ages (dated by TCRdb to the mid-2010s). Study-level background: Template switching captured roughly one uniquely barcoded TCR beta cDNA molecule per two T cells in model experiments. For two donors (one aged 18 to 29 and one aged 80 or older), the study analyzed two additional independent replicas of 1 million unique cDNA reads from the same blood draw. Using deep sequencing normalized with unique cDNA molecular identifiers, the study measured how TCR beta repertoire diversity changes with age. To avoid experimental bias, donors of different ages were randomly spread across the sequencing lanes. Donors were grouped into four age groups: young (average roughly 16 years), middle-aged (under 40), aged (over 55) and long-lived (about 90).

Summary of the overall study and its limitations: Conclusive comparison of naive and antigen-experienced compartments was prevented by the profiling of bulk unsorted PBMCs. Observed TCR beta diversity per million T cells fell roughly linearly with age, and a significant reduction was already apparent by age around 39. There was a strong correlation between observed TCR beta diversity and the percentage of naive T cells measured by flow cytometry. Estimates of total diversity from one million sequenced T cells were regarded as lower bounds and underestimates. Because the CMV infection status of the donors was unknown, age-related changes in expanded clonotypes may potentially have been confounded. The long-lived group showed more naive CD4+ T cells, fewer expanded clones and increased TCR diversity than the aged group, suggesting age selection.

Libraries were prepared through 5' RACE. A second PCR of about 6 to 12 cycles was performed with a sample-barcoded 5' primer and a J-beta primer mix. A template-switch 5' adaptor carrying 12 random nucleotides introduced a unique molecular identifier onto each TCR beta cDNA molecule. Each sample yielded at least 2.5 million CDR3-containing paired-end reads. First-strand cDNA was synthesized from all RNA with the Mint cDNA synthesis kit, primed by a TRBC-specific oligonucleotide. All cDNA was treated with uracil-DNA glycosylase and then went through a first 18-cycle PCR with the universal primers M1SS and BC2_uni_R. From the authors' description of their analysis: For normalization, 1 million high-quality reads were randomly selected from each sample, with every read carrying a distinct molecular identifier. Reads with shared molecular identifiers were discarded instead of being binned into consensus sequences. MiTCR, run with a Q25 quality threshold and the strictest error-elimination algorithm, handled CDR3 identification, clonotype clustering and error correction. A nonparametric unseen species model with Euler transformation was used to estimate a lower bound on total TCR beta diversity. The raw public data were reprocessed by TCRdb itself: fastp quality trimming at Q25, MiXCR clonotype calling, in-frame beta chains only. For every CDR3 protein sequence, its rows merge into one entry that carries the most common genes and DNA. The V and J calls, along with clone size, are taken from TCRdb and not from the paper's own processing. The sample table records 1,800,000 or so distinct CDR3 sequences; about two fifths of these occur just once. The ten largest make up more than 20% of the sample.

As encoded in the germline V gene (reference sequence), CDR1 is SGHNT while CDR2 is YYREEE. Including cysteine and phenylalanine, the CDR3 has 15 amino acids. The entry retains the CDR3 DNA only, 45 bases that are in frame from base 1. V sheds 6 bases and J sheds 5 bases, leaving 20 bases between their ends. Donors were a few dozen systemically healthy Caucasian individuals from Russia aged about 6 to 100 years. Each donor gave 8 to 10 milliliters of peripheral blood, drawn into EDTA-treated Vacutainer tubes. PBMCs were isolated by Ficoll-Paque density-gradient centrifugation, with at least 7 million obtained per sample. Trizol reagent was used to extract total RNA from PBMCs, with at least 5.5 micrograms per sample. For every donor, flow cytometry on a PBMC aliquot measured the percentage of naive CD45RAhigh/CD27high T cells.

Sequenced: blood. This TCR was recovered from a human donor in good health. The rearranged segments are TRBV5-4 and TRBJ2-5; the D gene cannot be resolved reliably. The CDR3 loop reads CASMETPLRVETQYF. In nucleotides, the sequence is TGTGCCAGCATGGAGACCCCTCTGCGAGTCGAGACCCAGTACTTC.